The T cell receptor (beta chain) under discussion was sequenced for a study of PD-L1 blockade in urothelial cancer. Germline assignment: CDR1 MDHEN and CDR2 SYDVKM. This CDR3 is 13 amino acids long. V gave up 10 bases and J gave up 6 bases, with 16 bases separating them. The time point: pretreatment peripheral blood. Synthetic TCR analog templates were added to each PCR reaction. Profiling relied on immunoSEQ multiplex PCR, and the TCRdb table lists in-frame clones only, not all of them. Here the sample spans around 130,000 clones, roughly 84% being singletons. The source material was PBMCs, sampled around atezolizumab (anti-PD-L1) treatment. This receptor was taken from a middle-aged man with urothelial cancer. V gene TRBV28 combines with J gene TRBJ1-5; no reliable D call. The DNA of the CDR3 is TGTGCCATGGCCCAGGCAGCCAGTCAGCCCCAGCATTTT. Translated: CAMAQAASQPQHF.